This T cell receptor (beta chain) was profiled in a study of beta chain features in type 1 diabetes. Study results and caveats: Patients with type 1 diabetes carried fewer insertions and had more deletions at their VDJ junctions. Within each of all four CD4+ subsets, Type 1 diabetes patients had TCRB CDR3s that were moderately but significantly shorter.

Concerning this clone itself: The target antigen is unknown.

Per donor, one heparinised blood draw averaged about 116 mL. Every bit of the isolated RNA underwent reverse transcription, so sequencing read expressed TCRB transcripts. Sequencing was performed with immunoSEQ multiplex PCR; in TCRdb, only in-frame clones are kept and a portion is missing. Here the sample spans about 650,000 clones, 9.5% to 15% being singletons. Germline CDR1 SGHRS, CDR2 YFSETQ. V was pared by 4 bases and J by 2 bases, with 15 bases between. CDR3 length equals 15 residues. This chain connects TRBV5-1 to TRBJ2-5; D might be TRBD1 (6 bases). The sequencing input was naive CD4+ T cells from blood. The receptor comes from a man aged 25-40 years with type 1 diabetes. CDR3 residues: CASSGTGLGQETQYF. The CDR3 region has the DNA TGCGCCAGCAGCGGTACAGGGTTGGGGCAAGAGACCCAGTACTTC.